The sequence of this TCR beta chain was determined in a study of CD8 T cells in Susac syndrome. Germline CDR1 is SGHDN and CDR2 is FVKESK. V lost 2 bases and J lost 7; bases outside the gene matches: 7. The CDR3 spans 16 residues. cDNA came from about 0.5 to 1 ug RNA primed by random hexamers. One entry per CDR3 protein results from TCRdb running MiXCR on the immunoSEQ multiplex PCR reads. Of 250,000 to 300,000 distinct CDR3 sequences listed, approximately 85% are singletons. TCR beta sequences were obtained from blood CD8+ and CD4+ T cells. The multiple sclerosis controls comprised treatment-naive patients whose relapsing-remitting disease was stable or active.

Sequenced input: CD8+ T cells from PBMCs. The chain links TRBV14 to TRBJ2-2; 10 nucleotides match TRBD2. The TCR sequence derives from a human donor with multiple sclerosis. CDR3 region: CASSQSSGRSFGELFF. DNA of the CDR3: TGTGCCAGCAGCCAATCTAGCGGGAGAAGTTTCGGGGAGCTGTTTTTT.